These 9 T cell receptor beta chains share one sample of origin, sequenced in a study of Ad26.COV2.S vaccination and SARS-CoV-2 variants. Sample treatment: 15 to 20 received Ad26.COV2.S at low or high dose, single or two shots; 5 received placebo; per-sample allocation not given. Repertoires come from day 63 after the first vaccine or placebo injection. The protocol was immunoSEQ multiplex PCR, while the TCRdb copy is restricted to in-frame clones and leaves out a portion. The repertoire holds hundreds of thousands of clones, with 80% to 95% as singletons. The sequencing here drew on peripheral blood, taken in a trial of Ad26.COV2.S vaccine versus placebo. These receptors were collected from a person aged 18 to 65 who received the Ad26.COV2.S COVID-19 vaccine or a placebo.

The rearrangement links TRBV30 to TRBJ1-3; D remains unclear. The CDR3 runs to 12 residues. Germline-derived CDR1 and CDR2 are GTSNPN and SVGIG (reference sequence). V was pared by 5 bases and J by 0 bases, with 5 bases between. CDR3 amino acids: CAWDTSGNTIYF. DNA of the CDR3: TGTGCCTGGGACACCTCTGGAAACACCATATATTTT.

The V and J genes are TRBV7-6 and TRBJ2-3; 13 nucleotides line up with TRBD2. The trim removed 4 bases at V and 6 bases at J, leaving 7 bases unmatched. The CDR3 spans 16 residues. Germline-derived CDR1 and CDR2 are SGHVS and FNYEAQ. The CDR3, as DNA: TGTGCCAGCAGCTCCCGACTAGCGGGAGGTCACGATACGCAGTATTTT. This codes for CASSSRLAGGHDTQYF.

Remarks on this clone: The sample contains more than one DNA sequence encoding this CDR3. This sequence joins TRBV5-1 and TRBJ1-1, with TRBD1 identical over 7 bases. This CDR3 contains 15 residues. Germline CDR1 is SGHRS and CDR2 is YFSETQ. With 0 bases clipped from V and 5 bases from J, the junction kept 7 bases outside the gene matches. CDR3 in amino acids: CASSLVGARGTEAFF. The CDR3 DNA reads as TGCGCCAGCAGCTTGGTTGGGGCCAGGGGGACTGAAGCTTTCTTT.

The chain employs TRBV6-6 and TRBJ1-2; TRBD1 matches at 7 bases. With V trimmed by 4 bases and J by 0 bases, 8 bases remained unmatched. Per germline, CDR1 MNHNY and CDR2 SVGAGI (reference sequence). The CDR3 has 16 residues. CDR3 sequence (DNA): TGTGCCAGCAGTTCGTGGGGACAGACCGCTAACTATGGCTACACCTTC. Translation gives CASSSWGQTANYGYTF.

The gene calls are TRBV7-8 and TRBJ2-5; a weak D match, TRBD2 (6 bases). Germline-derived CDR1 and CDR2 are SGHVS and FQNEAQ. The CDR3 is 11 amino acids. Trimming shortened V by 5 bases and J by 7 bases, and 8 bases separated the two germline ends. The CDR3 here is CASSRERTQYF. The CDR3, as DNA: TGTGCCAGCAGCCGGGAGAGGACCCAGTACTTC.

As regards this clone: Other DNA variants within this sample encode the same CDR3. This chain uses TRBV5-1 with TRBJ2-7; no firm D call. The CDR3 sequence is 12 residues long. V gave up 0 bases and J gave up 2 bases, with 3 bases separating them. The germline CDR1 and CDR2 sequences are SGHRS and YFSETQ. The CDR3 loop reads CASSLAPYEQYF. The DNA for the CDR3 is TGCGCCAGCAGCTTGGCTCCCTACGAGCAGTACTTC.

The J gene is TRBJ1-1, the V gene TRBV6-4, with D unclear. Per germline, CDR1 MRHNA and CDR2 SNTAGT. With 0 bases removed from V and 4 bases from J, the gap between germline ends came to 15 bases. The CDR3 has 16 amino acids. CDR3 protein: CASSDSLGGFGTEAFF. The CDR3 nucleotides read TGTGCCAGCAGTGACTCCCTAGGAGGGTTCGGCACTGAAGCTTTCTTT.

The chain couples TRBV29-1 to TRBJ2-7, with 9 bases lining up with TRBD2. From germline, CDR1 is SQVTM and CDR2 ANQGSEA. The CDR3 covers 17 residues. Trimming cost V 1 base and J 2 bases; bases outside gene matches: 12. CDR3 DNA sequence: TGCAGCGTTGAAGCAGCGGGGCTAGCGGGAACGCCCTACGAGCAGTACTTC. Its protein is CSVEAAGLAGTPYEQYF.

CDR3 residues: CASSPGPSYEQFF. In DNA, the CDR3 is TGTGCCAGCTCACCAGGCCCTTCCTATGAGCAGTTCTTC. This chain uses TRBV18 with TRBJ2-1; D remains unclear. The V and J ends lost 2 bases and 8 bases respectively, with 10 bases between them. CDR3 length: 13 residues. The germline gives CDR1 KGHSH, CDR2 LQKENI. The full variable domain, its missing parts supplied by reference TRBV18 and TRBJ2-1, is NAGVMQNPRHLVRRRGQEARLRCSPMKGHSHVYWYRQLPEEGLKFMVYLQKENIIDESGMPKERFSAEFPKEGPSILRIQQVVRGDSAAYFCASSPGPSYEQFFGPGTRLTVL.